This entry describes one TCR beta chain. Sequenced by immunoSEQ multiplex PCR; TCRdb stores in-frame clones only, minus some. The sample carries 150,000 to 200,000 clones, about 87% recorded once. The data belong to a study of control samples from healthy donors and cancer patients. This receptor was taken from a man in his thirties or forties in good health. The sequencing input was blood.

CDR3 region: CARMQRTDTQYF. The CDR3 bases are TGTGCCAGGATGCAACGCACAGATACGCAGTATTTT. The chain carries TRBV9 and TRBJ2-3; D is unresolved. Trimming left V 8 bases short and J 1 base short, with 8 bases between. The CDR3 contains 12 residues. Germline CDR1 reads SGDLS; CDR2 reads YYNGEE.